The 8 T cell receptor beta chains listed next were all sequenced from one sample in a study of blood T cells in healthy people across ages. Sample-barcoded 5' priming and a J-beta primer mix drove a second PCR of about 7 to 12 cycles. Via MiXCR, TCRdb re-called the 5' RACE reads, giving one row per CDR3 protein. This sample has some 920,000 distinct CDR3 sequences; 51% occur once, and the top ten carry about a fifth. The material sequenced was blood. These receptors were obtained from a woman aged 55-70 years in good health.

This clonotype came up a few times. The chain joins TRBV14 to TRBJ2-3, with a tentative D call TRBD2 (5 bases). The CDR3 is 14 residues long. Germline lookup yields CDR1 SGHDN and CDR2 FVKESK. The V and J ends lost 5 bases and 5 bases respectively, with 14 bases between them. The DNA for the CDR3 is TGTGCCAGCAGCGCCGACTATTACGGAGATACGCAGTATTTT. This codes for CASSADYYGDTQYF.

This sequence joins TRBV7-2 and TRBJ2-1; D is undetermined. The CDR3 sequence is 15 residues long. CDR1 and CDR2 (germline): SGHTA, FQGNSA. Trimming took off 5 bases at V and 8 bases at J, with 19 bases between the two ends. In DNA form, the CDR3 reads TGTGCCAGCAGCCCACAGTGGGTTTTTGGGGATGAGCAGTTCTTC. Translating it yields CASSPQWVFGDEQFF.

The V and J genes are TRBV5-1 and TRBJ2-1; D possibly corresponds to TRBD2 (6 bases). V lost 0 bases and J lost 2, with 15 bases in between. The germline gives CDR1 SGHRS, CDR2 YFSETQ. This CDR3 is built from 17 residues. The CDR3 region has the DNA TGCGCCAGCAGCTTGGCCGTTCGAGGGAGGCCCTACAATGAGCAGTTCTTC. This translates into CASSLAVRGRPYNEQFF. Looking up the rest from reference TRBV5-1 and TRBJ2-1 gives the full variable domain: KAGVTQTPRYLIKTRGQQVTLSCSPISGHRSVSWYQQTPGQGLQFLFEYFSETQRNKGNFPGRFSGRQFSNSRSEMNVSTLELGDSALYLCASSLAVRGRPYNEQFFGPGTRLTVL.

There are a few counts of this clonotype. The chain employs TRBV6-5 and TRBJ2-3, with TRBD2 matching 7 bases. Germline trimming cut 6 bases from V and 3 bases from J; bases unmatched to any gene: 12. The CDR3 consists of 16 residues. CDR1 MNHEY and CDR2 SVGAGI come from the germline V gene. In DNA, the CDR3 is TGTGCCAGCAGCCGGACTAGAGGGAGGATTACAGATACGCAGTATTTT. Protein product: CASSRTRGRITDTQYF.

This rearrangement joins TRBV28 to TRBJ2-1; 11 nucleotides match TRBD1. CDR1 is MDHEN, CDR2 SYDVKM, per germline. The CDR3 sequence is 15 residues long. V gave up 3 bases and J gave up 6 bases; unmatched junction bases: 4. CDR3 DNA sequence: TGTGCCAGCAGTTTTGGGGGGACAGGGGGCAATGAGCAGTTCTTC. It is translated as CASSFGGTGGNEQFF.

V usage is TRBV12-3 or TRBV12-4 and J usage is TRBJ2-2; TRBD1 aligns across 9 bases. V lost 6 bases, J lost 4 bases, and 9 bases stayed unmatched. The CDR3 runs 16 residues. The CDR3 sequence: CASSSTGTGFTGELFF. The CDR3 DNA sequence: TGTGCCAGCAGCTCCACCGGGACAGGGTTCACCGGGGAGCTGTTTTTT.

The V call is TRBV27, the J call TRBJ1-2; TRBD1 aligns across 7 bases. V was pared by 3 bases and J by 7 bases, with 11 bases of the junction left unmatched. The CDR3 totals 15 residues. CDR1 is MNHEY and CDR2 is SMNVEV in the germline V gene (reference sequence). Here the CDR3 DNA reads TGTGCCAGCAGTTTTTCAGGACAGGCAGGCGGTGGCTACACCTTC. It translates to CASSFSGQAGGGYTF.

This clonotype has a handful of counts. This sequence joins TRBV6-1 and TRBJ2-3, with a tentative D call TRBD1 (6 bases). Deletions cut 3 bases from V and 0 bases from J, with 10 bases between. Germline CDR1 is MNHNS and CDR2 is SASEGT. CDR3 size: 15 residues. The CDR3 region is CASSETGRSTDTQYF. Written as DNA, the CDR3 is TGTGCCAGCAGTGAGACAGGACGTAGCACAGATACGCAGTATTTT.